These 28 T cell receptor beta chains were sequenced from one sample in a study of blood T cells in healthy people across ages. The second PCR ran about 6 to 12 cycles with a sample-barcoded 5' primer and J-beta primers. TCRdb redid the calling of the 5' RACE reads with MiXCR, one entry per CDR3 protein. The repertoire includes 1.5 million to 2 million distinct CDR3 sequences, about 49% of them detected once, and less than 2.5% sits in the top ten. Material: blood. These receptors were obtained from a woman between 40 and 50 years old in good health.

A note on this clonotype: An end of the junction differs from the germline gene, which may be a read error. V usage is TRBV4-2 and J usage is TRBJ2-5, with D tentatively TRBD1 or TRBD2 (6 bases each). The CDR3 extends over 13 amino acids. Per the germline V gene, CDR1 is LGHNA and CDR2 is YNFKEQ. The CDR3 reads CAGSLIQGGEQYF. Here the CDR3 DNA reads TGTGCCGGCAGCCTAATACAGGGCGGGGAGCAGTACTTC.

This clonotype occurred a few times. This rearrangement joins TRBV20-1 to TRBJ2-7, with unresolved D. The CDR3 length is 13 residues. The V gene's germline CDR1 is DFQATT and CDR2 SNEGSKA (reference sequence). The V end lost 0 bases, the J end lost 3 bases, and 9 bases lay between the germline ends. This CDR3 is CSAREGWDYEQYF. CDR3 nucleotides: TGCAGTGCTAGAGAAGGGTGGGACTACGAGCAGTACTTC.

This chain links TRBV4-2 with TRBJ2-3; either TRBD1 or TRBD2 may supply D (7 bases each). V dropped 0 bases and J dropped 5 bases, with 12 bases sitting between them. The CDR3 extends over 15 amino acids. From germline, CDR1 is LGHNA and CDR2 YNFKEQ. This CDR3 reads CASSQEGRGLDTQYF. In DNA form, the CDR3 reads TGTGCCAGCAGCCAAGAGGGGAGGGGGCTAGATACGCAGTATTTT.

This chain joins TRBV27 and TRBJ2-1, with unresolved D. Germline CDR1 reads MNHEY; CDR2 reads SMNVEV (reference sequence). With 1 base removed from V and 2 bases from J, the gap between germline ends came to 12 bases. The CDR3 spans 16 residues. The DNA for the CDR3 is TGTGCCAGCAGTTTATTTGCAGGAGAGACCTACAATGAGCAGTTCTTC. Translated, it gives CASSLFAGETYNEQFF.

This sequence joins TRBV6-2 or TRBV6-3 and TRBJ1-5, with TRBD1 as a possible D gene (6 bases). The germline V gene has CDR1 MNHEY and CDR2 SVGEGT. The length of the CDR3 is 18 residues. V lost 0 bases and J lost 3, with 18 bases in between. The CDR3 DNA follows: TGTGCCAGCAGTTACTCGACGGGGGGGCCTCGGACCAATCAGCCCCAGCATTTT. It encodes CASSYSTGGPRTNQPQHF.

J is TRBJ2-7 and V is TRBV7-2, with 10 positions matching TRBD2. The J call is uncertain, as TRBJ2-5 better fits the DNA end. The CDR3 length is 17 residues. Germline lookup yields CDR1 SGHTA and CDR2 FQGNSA. The CDR3 sequence is CASSLVASGGASKTQYF. In DNA, the CDR3 is TGTGCCAGCAGCTTAGTAGCCAGCGGGGGGGCCTCAAAGACCCAGTACTTC.

The count of this clonotype is one. The chain combines TRBV20-1 with TRBJ2-3, with 7 bases that match TRBD1. The CDR3 loop spans 15 amino acids. CDR1 is DFQATT, CDR2 SNEGSKA, per germline (reference sequence). The ends lost 6 bases at V and 1 base at J; junction bases unmatched: 10. The CDR3 sequence is CSATAGDSGTDTQYF. As DNA, the CDR3 is TGCAGTGCCACAGCAGGGGACAGTGGCACAGATACGCAGTATTTT.

The CDR3: CASSSGQGRQPQHF. In nucleotides, the CDR3 is TGTGCCAGCAGCTCAGGACAGGGTAGGCAGCCCCAGCATTTT. The chain uses TRBV7-2 and TRBJ1-5; 8 bases are shared with TRBD1. CDR3 length: 14 residues. V was clipped by 4 bases and J by 7 bases; unmatched bases: 6. Germline lookup yields CDR1 SGHTA and CDR2 FQGNSA.

The V gene is TRBV9, the J gene TRBJ2-4, with D uncertain. The end of the DNA is better explained by TRBJ2-7, so the J call may be wrong. This CDR3 contains 14 residues. Germline loops: CDR1 SGDLS, CDR2 YYNGEE. The CDR3 reads CASRDRAAAYEQYF. CDR3 coding DNA: TGTGCCAGCAGGGACCGGGCCGCCGCCTACGAGCAGTACTTC.

This clonotype has a handful of counts. V and J are TRBV20-1 and TRBJ2-5, with 12 bases identical to TRBD2. V was pared by 6 bases and J by 2 bases, with 10 bases of the junction left unmatched. Per the germline V gene, CDR1 is DFQATT and CDR2 is SNEGSKA (reference sequence). This CDR3 spans 16 amino acids. CDR3 sequence: CSAEKPSGGVQETQYF. Here the CDR3 DNA reads TGCAGTGCCGAAAAACCTAGCGGGGGGGTGCAAGAGACCCAGTACTTC.

The CDR3 DNA reads as TGTGCCAGCAGCTGGGGAAGGGACACACTCTACGAGCAGTACTTC. This translates into CASSWGRDTLYEQYF. The V gene is TRBV7-2, the J gene TRBJ2-7; tentative D call: TRBD1 (6 bases). The CDR3 sequence is 15 residues long. Trimming took off 4 bases at V and 3 bases at J, with 16 bases between the two ends. Germline CDR1 is SGHTA and CDR2 is FQGNSA. Using reference TRBV7-2 and TRBJ2-7 for the parts outside the CDR3, the full variable domain is GAGVSQSPSNKVTEKGKDVELRCDPISGHTALYWYRQSLGQGLEFLIYFQGNSAPDKSGLPSDRFSAERTGGSVSTLTIQRTQQEDSAVYLCASSWGRDTLYEQYFGPGTRLTVT.

This clonotype has a handful of counts. V and J are TRBV7-2 and TRBJ2-7; 11 nucleotides line up with TRBD2. Matching the DNA end better, TRBJ2-5 makes the J call doubtful. The germline V gene encodes CDR1 SGHTA and CDR2 FQGNSA. The CDR3 spans 17 residues. DNA for the CDR3: TGTGCCAGCAGCTTAGGGCTAGCGGGGGGCCCTCGTGGGACCCAGTACTTC. Amino acid sequence: CASSLGLAGGPRGTQYF.

The rearrangement joins TRBV15 to TRBJ1-2; 12 bases map to TRBD1. Unmatched junction bases numbered 1, after V lost 3 bases and J lost 5 bases. Germline V CDR1 and CDR2: LNHNV, YYDKDF (reference sequence). This CDR3 has 14 residues. CDR3 in amino acids: CATSRGQGAYGYTF. The CDR3, as DNA: TGTGCCACCAGCAGGGGACAGGGGGCTTATGGCTACACCTTC.

The chain links TRBV6-2 or TRBV6-3 to TRBJ2-3; 8 bases line up with TRBD2. From germline, CDR1 is MNHEY and CDR2 SVGEGT. The CDR3 is 18 amino acids. J lost 1 base, V lost 3 bases, and 12 bases had no gene match. The DNA for the CDR3 is TGTGCCAGCAGTTATGCGGCTAGCGGGCGCCTCCGCACAGATACGCAGTATTTT. Translating it yields CASSYAASGRLRTDTQYF.

This clonotype showed up just a few times. Written as DNA, the CDR3 is TGCGCCAGCAGCTTGGAGCTAGCGGGGGGACCCCAAGAGACCCAGTACTTC. Protein product: CASSLELAGGPQETQYF. This chain uses TRBV5-1 with TRBJ2-5; TRBD2 agrees at 11 bases. Germline V lookup: CDR1 SGHRS, CDR2 YFSETQ. The CDR3 loop spans 17 amino acids. V gave up 0 bases and J gave up 1 base; unmatched junction bases: 5.

This sequence joins TRBV12-3 or TRBV12-4 and TRBJ2-3; TRBD2 aligns across 11 bases. The CDR3 consists of 16 residues. The J segment lost 5 bases and the V segment lost 5 bases, leaving 9 bases of the junction unmatched. The CDR3 DNA reads as TGTGCCAGCAGTCCTAATAGCGGGGGGGCCGTAGATACGCAGTATTTT. It encodes CASSPNSGGAVDTQYF.

The genes are TRBV10-3 and TRBJ2-3; D is perhaps TRBD1 or TRBD2 (5 bases each). The germline CDR1 and CDR2 sequences are ENHRY and SYGVKD. The germline V and J ends were trimmed by 2 bases and 0 bases, with 9 bases remaining between them. CDR3 size: 15 residues. The CDR3: CAISEDGASTDTQYF. DNA for the CDR3: TGTGCCATCAGTGAGGACGGGGCTAGCACAGATACGCAGTATTTT.

This chain joins TRBV6-2 or TRBV6-3 and TRBJ2-5; 9 bases fit TRBD2. In germline, CDR1 is MNHEY, CDR2 SVGEGT. The CDR3 has 16 amino acids. The ends lost 6 bases at V and 11 bases at J; junction bases unmatched: 19. CDR3: CASSPSGTPTYNEQYF. The DNA of the CDR3 is TGTGCCAGCAGCCCTAGCGGGACTCCTACCTACAATGAGCAGTACTTC.

This clonotype was detected a few times. This sequence joins TRBV4-1 and TRBJ2-5; D is possibly TRBD2 (5 bases). The CDR3 totals 17 residues. Germline CDR1 reads MGHRA; CDR2 reads YSYEKL. Trimming took 0 bases from V and 2 from J, leaving 16 bases between them. CDR3 bases: TGCGCCAGCAGCCAAGATCCTCTCGGACTCCTACAAGAGACCCAGTACTTC. Its translation: CASSQDPLGLLQETQYF.

In this sample, this clonotype turned up once. The germline gene is not matched at one end of the junction; a read error may be the cause. V is TRBV5-1 and J is TRBJ2-6, with D perhaps matching TRBD1 (6 bases). The germline V gene has CDR1 SGHRS and CDR2 YFSETQ. There are 16 residues in the CDR3. The CDR3, as DNA: TGCGCCAGCCGCCCCGGGACACTCTCTGGGGTCAACGTCCTGACTTTC. Amino acid sequence: CASRPGTLSGVNVLTF. Based on the CDR3 plus reference TRBV5-1 and TRBJ2-6, the full variable domain is KAGVTQTPRYLIKTRGQQVTLSCSPISGHRSVSWYQQTPGQGLQFLFEYFSETQRNKGNFPGRFSGRQFSNSRSEMNVSTLELGDSALYLCASRPGTLSGVNVLTFGAGSRLTVL.

The gene calls are TRBV6-2 or TRBV6-3 and TRBJ1-5; D is unresolved. V dropped 6 bases and J dropped 11 bases, with 11 bases sitting between them. This CDR3 contains 11 residues. Per the germline V gene, CDR1 is MNHEY and CDR2 is SVGEGT. Here the CDR3 DNA reads TGTGCCAGCAGCGCTAAAAATTCCCAGCATTTT. Amino acids: CASSAKNSQHF.

This clonotype was seen a handful of times. The chain uses TRBV20-1 and TRBJ2-5; D remains unclear. Trimming removed 5 bases at V and 10 bases at J, with 14 bases between. In germline, CDR1 is DFQATT, CDR2 SNEGSKA (reference sequence). The CDR3 extends over 11 amino acids. The CDR3 DNA reads TGCAGTGCTCAAACCCCTAAAAACCAGTACTTC. Protein product: CSAQTPKNQYF.

This clonotype was detected only a few times. The chain employs TRBV24-1 and TRBJ2-1; no clear D. This CDR3 has 14 amino acids. V shed 3 bases and J shed 8 bases, with 13 bases lying between them. The germline CDR1 and CDR2 sequences are KGHDR and SFDVKD. The CDR3 loop is CATSDPVIGYEQFF. The CDR3, as DNA: TGTGCCACCAGTGATCCCGTAATCGGGTATGAGCAGTTCTTC.

The chain carries TRBV27 and TRBJ1-2, with unresolved D. The CDR3 contains 15 residues. The ends were cut back, 5 bases at V and 0 bases at J, with 13 bases in the middle. Germline CDR1 MNHEY, CDR2 SMNVEV (reference sequence). Here the CDR3 DNA reads TGTGCCAGCAGTCTCGGGCACAAACCTAACTATGGCTACACCTTC. Translated: CASSLGHKPNYGYTF.

The rearrangement uses TRBV13 and TRBJ2-2; 8 nucleotides agree with TRBD1. The CDR3 is made up of 13 amino acids. CDR1 is PRHDT and CDR2 is FYEKMQ in the germline V gene (reference sequence). Trimming took 5 bases from V and 6 from J; bases not matched to a gene: 2. CDR3 sequence reads: CASSRDRSGELFF. In DNA, the CDR3 is TGTGCCAGCAGCCGGGACAGGTCCGGGGAGCTGTTTTTT.

The chain has TRBV15 and TRBJ1-5; D is unresolved. The CDR3 runs to 17 residues. The V end lost 1 base, the J end lost 0 bases, and 13 bases lay between the germline ends. Germline loops: CDR1 LNHNV, CDR2 YYDKDF (reference sequence). CDR3 DNA sequence: TGTGCCACCAGCAGAGGAGGAGGGAAATTTAGCAATCAGCCCCAGCATTTT. Amino acid sequence: CATSRGGGKFSNQPQHF.

The chain combines TRBV12-3 or TRBV12-4 with TRBJ2-3; a possible D gene is TRBD2 (7 bases). CDR3 size: 16 residues. The V end was cut by 1 base, the J end by 0 bases, with 11 bases between. CDR3 coding DNA: TGTGCCAGCAGTTTAGAAGGGGGGGCGAGCACAGATACGCAGTATTTT. This translates into CASSLEGGASTDTQYF.

This clonotype has more than one count but fewer than ten. V is TRBV20-1 and J is TRBJ2-3; the D gene is possibly TRBD1 (6 bases). Germline loops: CDR1 DFQATT, CDR2 SNEGSKA (reference sequence). Trimming removed 5 bases at V and 0 bases at J, with 12 bases between. There are 14 residues in the CDR3. Written as DNA, the CDR3 is TGCAGTGCTCCGCTCAGGGGAAGCACAGATACGCAGTATTTT. This gives the protein CSAPLRGSTDTQYF.